Included here is one T cell receptor beta chain sequence, with context. Its antigen is unknown. Unique molecular identifiers were present in the TCR beta cDNA libraries. It was from roughly 1 to 10 million T cells that some 500,000 cDNA molecules came. TCRdb re-analysed the PCR reads in MiXCR, keeping a single row per CDR3 protein. There are 350,000 to 450,000 distinct CDR3 sequences in the sample; around 37% occur only once, and around 15% lies in the top ten. This sample was included in a study of post-analysis software for immune sequencing data. Points from the study as a whole: Roughly five TRBV segments were more frequent in patients than controls; TRBV5-6, TRBV5-1 and TRBV20-1 belonged to this group.

The J segment lost 4 bases and the V segment lost 2 bases, leaving 9 bases of the junction unmatched. The CDR3 extends over 16 amino acids. CDR1 LNHNV and CDR2 YYDKDF come from the germline V gene (reference sequence). Sequencing input: blood. The TCR was taken from a girl aged 5 to 17 with multiple sclerosis. The chain recombines TRBV15 with TRBJ2-7; 9 bases line up with TRBD1. The CDR3 reads CATSRPGTGRPYEQYF. CDR3 nucleotides: TGTGCCACCAGCAGACCCGGGACAGGGCGTCCATACGAGCAGTACTTC.